Each of the 27 T cell receptor beta chains below was sequenced from the same sample in a study of breast tumors, draining lymph nodes, adjacent tissues. MiXCR was run by TCRdb on the multiplex PCR reads, yielding one entry per CDR3 protein. The repertoire has 30,000 to 40,000 distinct CDR3 sequences, 60% to 80% of them found once; the top ten carry 18%. Source material: breast tumor tissue. The receptor source for this set is a female donor with breast cancer. Some clones in this sample may be carry-over from other donors' samples.

In its sample, this clonotype was seen a few times. One end of the junction does not line up with germline, which may come from a read error. The chain has TRBV10-3 and TRBJ1-1, with D perhaps matching TRBD1 (6 bases). The CDR3 has 13 residues. Germline V lookup: CDR1 ENHRY, CDR2 SYGVKD. The CDR3 DNA sequence: TGTGCCATCAGTGACGATTACAGGGCTGTCGAGATCTTT. Encoded protein: CAISDDYRAVEIF.

This chain connects TRBV11-2 to TRBJ2-1, with 9 positions matching TRBD2. With 3 bases clipped from V and 6 bases from J, the junction kept 6 bases outside the gene matches. This CDR3 spans 15 amino acids. CDR1 is SGHAT, CDR2 FQNNGV, per germline. CDR3 loop: CASSFGGGGLNEQFF. For the CDR3, the DNA is TGTGCCAGCAGCTTCGGCGGGGGGGGGCTCAATGAGCAGTTCTTC.

The rearrangement links TRBV10-2 to TRBJ2-7; no clear D gene. From germline, CDR1 is WSHSY and CDR2 SAAADI. There are 15 residues in the CDR3. V gave up 3 bases and J gave up 0 bases, with 12 bases separating them. CDR3 nucleotide sequence: TGCGCCAGCAGTGACGAGAGGATTAGCTCCTACGAGCAGTACTTC. Amino acid sequence: CASSDERISSYEQYF.

This sequence joins TRBV5-1 and TRBJ2-7; D is uncertain. Trimming removed 2 bases at V and 4 bases at J, with 13 bases between. The CDR3 consists of 14 residues. Germline lookup yields CDR1 SGHRS and CDR2 YFSETQ. In nucleotides, the CDR3 is TGCGCCAGCAGCTTTTTGGGGATAAGGTACGAGCAGTACTTC. Translated: CASSFLGIRYEQYF.

This clonotype showed up many times. The junction departs from germline at one end; a sequencing error may be responsible. This rearrangement joins TRBV6-5 to TRBJ2-6, with D possibly being TRBD2 (5 bases). CDR3 length: 16 residues. Per germline, CDR1 MNHEY and CDR2 SVGAGI. CDR3 loop: CASSHSAGAGANVLTF. The CDR3 bases are TGTGCCAGCAGTCACTCAGCCGGGGCTGGGGCCAACGTCCTGACTTTC.

About this clonotype: The conserved closing phenylalanine or tryptophan is absent in this CDR3, likely reflecting a read error. It is unclear where the CDR3 begins or ends on the DNA, so no DNA is shown, and the CDR3 is as TCRdb lists it. This chain connects TRBV5-1 to TRBJ2-3; TRBD2 is the table's D call, not checked against the DNA. The germline CDR1 and CDR2 sequences are SGHRS and YFSETQ. The CDR3 spans 16 residues, counting both ends. This chain's CDR3 is CASSLGDGSGRPPPIN.

The CDR3 here is CASSLGLRDRGQEVAFSPLHF. The DNA of the CDR3 is TGTGCCAGCAGCTTAGGCTTGCGGGACAGGGGACAGGAGGTTGCTTTTTCACCCCTCCACTTT. The chain recombines TRBV7-6 with TRBJ1-6, with 10 positions matching TRBD1. Germline loops: CDR1 SGHVS, CDR2 FNYEAQ. CDR3 length: 21 amino acids. V was pared by 1 base and J by 9 bases, with 21 bases of the junction left unmatched.

The chain joins TRBV29-1 to TRBJ2-1; tentatively, D is TRBD2 (5 bases). The germline V gene has CDR1 SQVTM and CDR2 ANQGSEA. This CDR3 has 16 residues. V lost 4 bases, J lost 0 bases, and 16 bases lay in between. CDR3 bases: TGCAGCGTTGCCGTGATGGGAGAGCGCTCCTACAATGAGCAGTTCTTC. Amino acid sequence: CSVAVMGERSYNEQFF.

The rearrangement uses TRBV20-1 and TRBJ2-7, with TRBD1 as a possible D gene (6 bases). Germline CDR1 reads DFQATT; CDR2 reads SNEGSKA (reference sequence). V lost 3 bases and J lost 6, with 15 bases in between. The length of the CDR3 is 13 residues. CDR3 nucleotides: TGCAGTGCTAGGGACCTACAGGGTAGCGAGCAGTACGTC. It encodes CSARDLQGSEQYV.

The chain uses TRBV5-1 and TRBJ2-2; maybe TRBD1 (6 bases). Germline V gives CDR1 SGHRS, CDR2 YFSETQ. Trimming took 7 bases from V and 0 from J, leaving 13 bases between them. The CDR3 consists of 15 residues. The CDR3, as DNA: TGCGCCAGCGGCGGACAGTTAGCGAACACCGGGGAGCTGTTTTTT. It encodes CASGGQLANTGELFF.

The rearrangement uses TRBV20-1 and TRBJ2-5; 14 bases fit TRBD2. The CDR3 has 15 residues. Looked up from germline, CDR1 is DFQATT and CDR2 is SNEGSKA (reference sequence). Germline trimming cut 6 bases from V and 5 bases from J; bases unmatched to any gene: 8. The CDR3 nucleotides read TGCAGTGCCACGGGGACTAGCGGGAGTTGGGAGACCCAGTACTTC. Protein sequence: CSATGTSGSWETQYF.

This chain uses TRBV7-9 with TRBJ2-1, with unresolved D. Germline V gene sequence: CDR1 SEHNR, CDR2 FQNEAQ (reference sequence). Trimming removed 0 bases at V and 7 bases at J, with 16 bases between. CDR3 length: 16 amino acids. CDR3 sequence reads: CASSLAAASLGNEQFF. The CDR3 coding sequence is TGTGCCAGCAGCTTAGCGGCAGCATCTCTTGGGAATGAGCAGTTCTTC.

The DNA of the CDR3 is TGTGCCAGCAGCAAGCCGGGACAGGGCGACTACGAGCAGTACTTC. Its protein product is CASSKPGQGDYEQYF. The gene calls are TRBV5-4 and TRBJ2-7; 9 bases align to TRBD1. Trimming removed 4 bases from V and 3 bases from J; junction bases left unmatched: 8. The CDR3 has 15 amino acids. CDR1 is SGHNT, CDR2 YYREEE, per germline (reference sequence).

This clonotype has at least ten counts. One end of the junction is discordant with germline, which a read error may explain. The V gene is TRBV6-2 or TRBV6-3, the J gene TRBJ2-1; 9 bases line up with TRBD2. CDR1 MNHEY and CDR2 SVGEGT come from the germline V gene. This CDR3 spans 18 amino acids. In DNA, the CDR3 is TGTGCCAGCAGTCACTCGAGGGCGGGAGGGCGAAGCTCCAATGAGCAGTTCTTC. This translates into CASSHSRAGGRSSNEQFF.

J is TRBJ2-7 and V is TRBV7-2; a weak D match, TRBD1 (5 bases). V gave up 5 bases and J gave up 4 bases, with 21 bases separating them. The CDR3 runs 16 residues. Germline assignment: CDR1 SGHTA and CDR2 FQGNSA. The DNA for the CDR3 is TGTGCCAGCAGCGTTGAGGAAGGGGCCCAGCCTTACGAGCAGTACTTC. Protein product: CASSVEEGAQPYEQYF.

The V and J genes are TRBV9 and TRBJ2-3, with D perhaps TRBD1 (6 bases). This CDR3 contains 17 residues. V was trimmed by 0 bases and J by 6 bases, leaving 20 bases between them. Germline assignment: CDR1 SGDLS and CDR2 YYNGEE. The CDR3 sequence is CASSVEGVTSLWDTQYF. The CDR3 coding sequence is TGTGCCAGCAGCGTAGAGGGGGTGACCAGCTTGTGGGATACGCAGTATTTT. Together with reference TRBV9 and TRBJ2-3, the CDR3 gives the full variable domain: DSGVTQTPKHLITATGQRVTLRCSPRSGDLSVYWYQQSLDQGLQFLIQYYNGEERAKGNILERFSAQQFPDLHSELNLSSLELGDSALYFCASSVEGVTSLWDTQYFGPGTRLTVL.

The chain has TRBV5-4 and TRBJ2-5, with 8 bases lining up with TRBD2. Germline V gives CDR1 SGHNT, CDR2 YYREEE (reference sequence). This CDR3 has 14 amino acids. With V trimmed by 4 bases and J by 0 bases, 2 bases remained unmatched. The CDR3 here is CASSRRGDQETQYF. The CDR3 region has the DNA TGTGCCAGCAGCCGGCGGGGGGACCAAGAGACCCAGTACTTC.

This chain uses TRBV10-3 with TRBJ1-4; D may be TRBD1 (5 bases). The CDR3 has 16 amino acids. V was shortened by 2 bases and J by 0 bases, with 10 bases between the two germline ends. CDR1 and CDR2 from the germline V gene are ENHRY and SYGVKD. Here the CDR3 DNA reads TGTGCCATCAGTGAGCAGGGTCTTGCAACTAATGAAAAACTGTTTTTT. This gives the protein CAISEQGLATNEKLFF.

V is TRBV7-2 and J is TRBJ1-2; tentatively, D is TRBD1 (5 bases). The CDR3 length is 13 residues. Germline assignment: CDR1 SGHTA and CDR2 FQGNSA. The ends were cut back, 1 base at V and 7 bases at J, with 10 bases in the middle. Here the CDR3 reads CASSLDRRVGYTF. The CDR3, as DNA: TGTGCCAGCAGCTTAGATCGCAGGGTTGGCTACACCTTC.

This clonotype was detected ten times or more. The J gene is TRBJ2-2, the V gene TRBV12-3 or TRBV12-4; the D is unclear. Trimming cost V 3 bases and J 6 bases, with 8 bases left between them. This CDR3 comprises 13 residues. The CDR3 is CASSFGQAGELFF. Here the CDR3 DNA reads TGTGCCAGCAGTTTCGGTCAGGCCGGGGAGCTGTTTTTT.

The chain joins TRBV20-1 to TRBJ1-2; D remains ambiguous. V was cut by 6 bases and J by 3 bases, with 5 bases left in between. Germline values: CDR1 DFQATT, CDR2 SNEGSKA (reference sequence). The CDR3 runs 10 residues. The CDR3 nucleotides read TGCAGTGCCCTATACTATGGCTACACCTTC. Amino acid sequence: CSALYYGYTF.

The rearrangement links TRBV12-3 or TRBV12-4 to TRBJ2-2, with unresolved D. Trimming shortened V by 6 bases and J by 10 bases, and 18 bases separated the two germline ends. The CDR3 length is 14 residues. This CDR3 is CASSPPPTGEELFF. The CDR3 DNA follows: TGTGCCAGCAGCCCCCCCCCCACGGGCGAGGAGCTGTTTTTT.

This clonotype was picked up many times. The V call is TRBV19, the J call TRBJ2-5; TRBD2 matches 7 bases. J gave up 5 bases and V 6 bases, and 9 bases lay outside the gene matches. The CDR3 extends over 14 amino acids. The V gene's germline CDR1 is LNHDA and CDR2 SQIVND (reference sequence). The CDR3 loop is CASSLSGRRETQYF. In DNA, the CDR3 is TGTGCCAGTAGCCTTTCCGGGAGGCGGGAGACCCAGTACTTC.

The chain is built from TRBV5-1 and TRBJ2-7; 9 positions match TRBD1. V was pared by 4 bases and J by 3 bases, with 5 bases of the junction left unmatched. This CDR3 is 14 amino acids long. Germline V CDR1 and CDR2: SGHRS, YFSETQ. The CDR3 DNA follows: TGCGCCAGCAGCCGTACGGACAGGGGCTACGAGCAGTACTTC. This sequence encodes CASSRTDRGYEQYF.

The J gene is TRBJ2-7, the V gene TRBV2; TRBD1 aligns across 8 bases. With 0 bases clipped from V and 6 bases from J, the junction kept 7 bases outside the gene matches. This CDR3 is 15 amino acids long. Germline V CDR1 and CDR2: SNHLY, FYNNEI. As DNA, the CDR3 is TGTGCCAGCAGTGAAGCTGGGACAGGTACAGGCGAGCAGTACTTC. Translation gives CASSEAGTGTGEQYF.

This clonotype was recorded at least ten times. The chain has TRBV15 and TRBJ2-3; 15 nucleotides align to TRBD2. The junction had 5 bases not matched to a gene; V was cut back by 1 base and J by 3 bases. The CDR3 has 18 residues. CDR1 LNHNV and CDR2 YYDKDF come from the germline V gene (reference sequence). The CDR3 nucleotides read TGTGCCACCAGCAGAGCAGCCGGGACTAGCGGGAGGACAGATACGCAGTATTTT. Its translation is CATSRAAGTSGRTDTQYF.

In its sample, this clonotype was seen a few times. The chain recombines TRBV5-5 with TRBJ1-6, with 12 positions matching TRBD1. The V segment lost 4 bases and the J segment 8 bases; nucleotides outside the gene matches: 4. CDR1 is SGHKS and CDR2 is YYEKEE in the germline V gene (reference sequence). The CDR3 totals 15 residues. The CDR3 spells CASSGGQGAHSPLHF. The DNA for the CDR3 is TGTGCCAGCAGCGGGGGACAGGGGGCGCATTCACCCCTCCACTTT.